The clone carrying this T cell receptor beta chain appeared a single time. This entry is derived from a study of blood T cell repertoires in COVID-19. At the level of the study: Samples of COVID-19 (acute and convalescent) were obtained from the United States, Italy and Spain. Nucleic acid was either cDNA or gDNA, and it came from T cells, B-cell-depleted T cells, or PBMCs.

Study processing details: Quantification of nucleated cells was approximated via reference gene primer amplification. Method: immunoSEQ multiplex PCR; TCRdb's copy keeps in-frame clones and lacks some. V, J and clone size were drawn from that table, and D and trimming were deduced from the DNA. The sample holds tens of thousands of clones, 70% to 85% seen once. This clonotype was obtained from a woman at least 80 years old with COVID-19, enrolled during active disease. Sequencing was performed on peripheral blood.

Here the CDR3 reads CASSVVGGSYGYTF. As DNA, the CDR3 is TGCGCCAGCAGCGTTGTTGGGGGGAGCTATGGCTACACCTTC. The chain carries TRBV5-1 and TRBJ1-2; D may be TRBD1 (5 bases). The ends were cut back, 4 bases at V and 4 bases at J, with 14 bases in the middle. The CDR3 contains 14 residues. CDR1 and CDR2 from the germline V gene are SGHRS and YFSETQ.